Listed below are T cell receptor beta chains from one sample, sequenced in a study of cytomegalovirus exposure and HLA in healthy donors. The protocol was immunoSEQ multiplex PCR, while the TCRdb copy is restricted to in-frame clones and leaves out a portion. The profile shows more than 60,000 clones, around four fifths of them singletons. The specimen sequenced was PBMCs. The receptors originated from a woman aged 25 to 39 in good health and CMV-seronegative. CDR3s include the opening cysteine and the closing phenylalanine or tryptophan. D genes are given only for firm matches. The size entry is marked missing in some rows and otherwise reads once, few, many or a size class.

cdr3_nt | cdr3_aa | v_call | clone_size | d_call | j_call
TGCAGCGCGGGACAGGGAAACTATGGCTACACCTTC | CSAGQGNYGYTF | TRBV29-1 | - | TRBD1 | TRBJ1-2
TGTGCCAGCAGGCCTAGCGGGCCTTACAATGAGCAGTTCTTC | CASRPSGPYNEQFF | TRBV27 | - | TRBD2 | TRBJ2-1
TGTGCCAGCAGCTCCAATGTTCCGTGGGAGGTCTCCTACGAGCAGTACTTC | CASSSNVPWEVSYEQYF | TRBV13 | few | - | TRBJ2-7
TGCGCCAGCAGCCAAGAAAGCGGGACAGGGTTTCTGAACACTGAAGCTTTCTTT | CASSQESGTGFLNTEAFF | TRBV4-1 | - | TRBD1 | TRBJ1-1
TGTGCCAGCAGTGAAGCGCGGACAGGGGTCCCTCAGCCCCAGCATTTT | CASSEARTGVPQPQHF | TRBV6-1 | - | TRBD1 | TRBJ1-5
TGTGCCTGGAGTGTATCGGAGGTAGCCTATGGCTACACCTTC | CAWSVSEVAYGYTF | TRBV30 | - | - | TRBJ1-2
TGTGCCAGCAGCAGTAGCGGGAGGGGAGGCAATGAGCAGTTCTTC | CASSSSGRGGNEQFF | TRBV6-1 | few | TRBD2 | TRBJ2-1
TGTGCCAGCAGCCCCAGGGTATGGAGCAATCAGCCCCAGCATTTT | CASSPRVWSNQPQHF | TRBV2 | - | - | TRBJ1-5
TGCGCCAGCAGTGAGAGGACAGGACGATCACCCCTCCACTTT | CASSERTGRSPLHF | TRBV10-1 | - | TRBD1 | TRBJ1-6
TGCGCCAGCAGTGACCTGAGGGACAGGCAGTACTTC | CASSDLRDRQYF | TRBV10-1 | - | TRBD1 | TRBJ2-7
TGTGCCAGCATCCCCCTGAACTGGAGATCTAGCGGGGGTGGCGAGCAGTTCTTC | CASIPLNWRSSGGGEQFF | TRBV11-2 | - | TRBD2 | TRBJ2-1
TGCGCCAGCAGCCAAGTTAGAGGCTACATCTATGGCTACACCTTC | CASSQVRGYIYGYTF | TRBV4-1 | - | - | TRBJ1-2
TGTGCCTGGAGTACTGGGGGGTACACTGAAGCTTTCTTT | CAWSTGGYTEAFF | TRBV30 | - | - | TRBJ1-1
TGTGCCTGGAGTGTCGGAGGGAACACTGAAGCTTTCTTT | CAWSVGGNTEAFF | TRBV30 | - | - | TRBJ1-1
TGCAGCGTTATGGGCGTAGGCACTGAAGCTTTCTTT | CSVMGVGTEAFF | TRBV29-1 | once | - | TRBJ1-1
TGTGCCTGGATCGCCCCGGGACTAGCGGGGGGTCGCCACTACAATGAGCAGTTCTTC | CAWIAPGLAGGRHYNEQFF | TRBV30 | once | TRBD2 | TRBJ2-1
TGCAGCGTTGTGGGCACATCCCCTAACTATGGCTACACCTTC | CSVVGTSPNYGYTF | TRBV29-1 | once | - | TRBJ1-2
TGTGCCAGCAGCACGCGGGCCAATCAGCCCCAGCATTTT | CASSTRANQPQHF | TRBV2 | - | - | TRBJ1-5
TGTGCCAGCAGCCCCTATAGCGGACTCTCCTACGAGCAGTACTTC | CASSPYSGLSYEQYF | TRBV7-2 | - | - | TRBJ2-7
TGTGCCAGCAGCAGAGGACTAGCGGGACTAGAGACCCAGTACTTC | CASSRGLAGLETQYF | TRBV6-5 | - | TRBD2 | TRBJ2-5
TGTGCCACCAGCAGCGGGCAGGGGGCTCTGAACGAGCAGTACTTC | CATSSGQGALNEQYF | TRBV15 | - | TRBD1 | TRBJ2-7
TGTGCCAGCAGCTCTCTCCCCAGCCTTACTACATTCATGAACACTGAAGCTTTCTTT | CASSSLPSLTTFMNTEAFF | TRBV7-9 | - | - | TRBJ1-1
TGTGCCAGCAGTGACCGTTATGGGGGGGCGGGCACTGAAGCTTTCTTT | CASSDRYGGAGTEAFF | TRBV6-4 | - | - | TRBJ1-1
TGTGCCAGTAGGAGGGGACAGGGGAACTATGGCTACACCTTC | CASRRGQGNYGYTF | TRBV19 | - | TRBD1 | TRBJ1-2
TGTGCCAGTAGTATCCTCCAGGGTGAGGAAGCTTTCTTT | CASSILQGEEAFF | TRBV19 | - | - | TRBJ1-1
TGCGCCAGCAGTGAAGGTAGCCCCGAGCAGTACTTC | CASSEGSPEQYF | TRBV10-2 | - | - | TRBJ2-7
TGTGCCAGCAGCTTAGCGTACAGGGGCTTGGATGAAAAACTGTTTTTT | CASSLAYRGLDEKLFF | TRBV7-8 | - | TRBD1 | TRBJ1-4
TGTGCCACCAGCAGAGAGTTCCAAGCCTTTTACAATGAGCAGTTCTTC | CATSREFQAFYNEQFF | TRBV15 | - | - | TRBJ2-1
TGTGCCACCAGCATTGGGCGTCAGAATTCCTACGAGCAGTACTTC | CATSIGRQNSYEQYF | TRBV15 | - | - | TRBJ2-7
TGTGCCATCAGTGAGCCCGGGACAGGACCTTCGGAGCAGTACTTC | CAISEPGTGPSEQYF | TRBV10-3 | - | TRBD1 | TRBJ2-7
TGTGCCTGGAGTACTAGCGGGAGCAACAATGAGCAGTTCTTC | CAWSTSGSNNEQFF | TRBV30 | few | TRBD2 | TRBJ2-1
TGTGCCTGGGACAGGGGGGTTGAGACCCAGTACTTC | CAWDRGVETQYF | TRBV30 | - | TRBD1 | TRBJ2-5
TGTGCCAGTTCAAGCTGGGACAGGGGTTCCTACAATGAGCAGTTCTTC | CASSSWDRGSYNEQFF | TRBV28 | few | TRBD1 | TRBJ2-1
TGTGCCAGCAGCTCGGACAGGAACACTGAAGCTTTCTTT | CASSSDRNTEAFF | TRBV13 | - | - | TRBJ1-1
TGCGCCAGCAGCTTGGGGCCTTCGACAGGGGTACACGAGCAGTACTTC | CASSLGPSTGVHEQYF | TRBV5-1 | - | TRBD1 | TRBJ2-7
TGCAGCGTTTCCGGTGTGAGAGGGACAGATTCATACGAGCAGTACTTC | CSVSGVRGTDSYEQYF | TRBV29-1 | - | TRBD1 | TRBJ2-7
TGTGCCAGCCAGCGGGAGGTGGGCTCCTACAATGAGCAGTTCTTC | CASQREVGSYNEQFF | TRBV6-5 | - | TRBD2 | TRBJ2-1